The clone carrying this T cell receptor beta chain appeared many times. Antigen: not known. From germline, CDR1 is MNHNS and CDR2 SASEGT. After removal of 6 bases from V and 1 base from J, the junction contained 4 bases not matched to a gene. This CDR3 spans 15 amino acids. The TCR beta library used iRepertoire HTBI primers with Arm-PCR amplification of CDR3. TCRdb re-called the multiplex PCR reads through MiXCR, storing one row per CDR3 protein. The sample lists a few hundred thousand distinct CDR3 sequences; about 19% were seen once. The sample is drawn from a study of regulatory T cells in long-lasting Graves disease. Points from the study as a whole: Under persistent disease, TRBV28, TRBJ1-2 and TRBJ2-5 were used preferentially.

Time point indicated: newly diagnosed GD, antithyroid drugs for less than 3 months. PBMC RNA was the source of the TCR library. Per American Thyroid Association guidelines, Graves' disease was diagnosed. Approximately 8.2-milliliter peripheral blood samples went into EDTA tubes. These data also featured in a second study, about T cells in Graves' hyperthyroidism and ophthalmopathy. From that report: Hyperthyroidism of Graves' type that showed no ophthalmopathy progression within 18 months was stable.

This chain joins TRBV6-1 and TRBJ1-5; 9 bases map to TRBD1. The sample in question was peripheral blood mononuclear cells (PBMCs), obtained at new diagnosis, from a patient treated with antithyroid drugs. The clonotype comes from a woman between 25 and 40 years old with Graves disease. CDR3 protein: CASRGTGTSNQPQHF. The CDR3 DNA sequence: TGTGCCAGCAGGGGGACAGGGACAAGCAATCAGCCCCAGCATTTT.